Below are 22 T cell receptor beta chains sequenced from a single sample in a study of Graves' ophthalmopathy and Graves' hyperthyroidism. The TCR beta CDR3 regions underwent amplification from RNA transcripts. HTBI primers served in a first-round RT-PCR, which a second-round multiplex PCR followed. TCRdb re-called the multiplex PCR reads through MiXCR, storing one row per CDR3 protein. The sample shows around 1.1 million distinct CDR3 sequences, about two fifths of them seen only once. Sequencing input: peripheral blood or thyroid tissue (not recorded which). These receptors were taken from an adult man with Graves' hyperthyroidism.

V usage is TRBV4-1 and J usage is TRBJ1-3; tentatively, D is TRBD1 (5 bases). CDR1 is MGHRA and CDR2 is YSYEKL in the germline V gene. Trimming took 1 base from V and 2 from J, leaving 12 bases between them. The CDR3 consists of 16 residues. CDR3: CASSQGYRFTGNTIYF. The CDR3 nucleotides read TGCGCCAGCAGCCAAGGTTACAGGTTTACTGGAAACACCATATATTTT.

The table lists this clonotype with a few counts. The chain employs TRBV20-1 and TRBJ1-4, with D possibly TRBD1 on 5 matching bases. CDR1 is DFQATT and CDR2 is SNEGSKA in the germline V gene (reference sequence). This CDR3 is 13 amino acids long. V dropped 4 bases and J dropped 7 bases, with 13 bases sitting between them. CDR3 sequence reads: CSATRDQGEKLFF. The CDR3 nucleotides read TGCAGTGCTACCCGGGACCAAGGTGAAAAACTGTTTTTT.

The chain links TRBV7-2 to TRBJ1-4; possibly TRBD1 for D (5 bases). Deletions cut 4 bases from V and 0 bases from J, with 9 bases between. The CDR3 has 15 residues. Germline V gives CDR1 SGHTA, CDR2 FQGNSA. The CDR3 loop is CASSSLRATNEKLFF. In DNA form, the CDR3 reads TGTGCCAGCAGCTCACTCAGGGCAACTAATGAAAAACTGTTTTTT.

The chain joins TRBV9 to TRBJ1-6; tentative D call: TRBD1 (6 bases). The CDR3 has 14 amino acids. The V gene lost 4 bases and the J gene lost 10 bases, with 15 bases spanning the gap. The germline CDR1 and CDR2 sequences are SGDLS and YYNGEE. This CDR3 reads CASSPQQGYSPLHF. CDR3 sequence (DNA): TGTGCCAGCAGCCCACAACAGGGCTACTCACCCCTCCACTTT.

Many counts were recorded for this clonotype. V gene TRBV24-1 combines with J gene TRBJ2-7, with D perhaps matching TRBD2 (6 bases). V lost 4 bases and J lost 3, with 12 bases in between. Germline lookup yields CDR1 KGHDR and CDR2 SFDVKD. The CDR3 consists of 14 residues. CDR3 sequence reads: CATSDSGRLYEQYF. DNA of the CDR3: TGTGCCACCAGTGACTCGGGGAGGCTCTACGAGCAGTACTTC.

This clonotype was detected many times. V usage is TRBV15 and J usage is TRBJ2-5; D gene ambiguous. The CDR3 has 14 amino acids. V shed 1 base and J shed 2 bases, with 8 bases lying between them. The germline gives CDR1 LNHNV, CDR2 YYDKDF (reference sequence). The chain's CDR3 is CATSRAGGQETQYF. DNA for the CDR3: TGTGCCACCAGCAGAGCCGGCGGACAAGAGACCCAGTACTTC.

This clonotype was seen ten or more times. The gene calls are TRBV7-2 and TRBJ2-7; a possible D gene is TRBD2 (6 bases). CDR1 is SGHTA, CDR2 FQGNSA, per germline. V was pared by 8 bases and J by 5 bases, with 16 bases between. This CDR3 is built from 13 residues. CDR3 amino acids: CASGPPGVNEQYF. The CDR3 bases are TGTGCCAGCGGTCCCCCGGGAGTGAACGAGCAGTACTTC. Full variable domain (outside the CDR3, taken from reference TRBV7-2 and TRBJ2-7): GAGVSQSPSNKVTEKGKDVELRCDPISGHTALYWYRQSLGQGLEFLIYFQGNSAPDKSGLPSDRFSAERTGGSVSTLTIQRTQQEDSAVYLCASGPPGVNEQYFGPGTRLTVT.

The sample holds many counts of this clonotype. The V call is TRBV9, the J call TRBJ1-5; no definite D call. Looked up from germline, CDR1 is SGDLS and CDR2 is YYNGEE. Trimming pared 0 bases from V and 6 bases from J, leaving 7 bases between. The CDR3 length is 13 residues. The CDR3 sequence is CASSVGSGQPQHF. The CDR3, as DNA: TGTGCCAGCAGCGTAGGATCGGGTCAGCCCCAGCATTTT.

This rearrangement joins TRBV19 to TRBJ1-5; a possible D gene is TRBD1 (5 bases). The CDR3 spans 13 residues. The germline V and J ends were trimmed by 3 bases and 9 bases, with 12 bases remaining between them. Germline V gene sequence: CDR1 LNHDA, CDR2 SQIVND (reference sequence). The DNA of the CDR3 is TGTGCCAGTAGTATGGGGCGGCATCTGCCCCAGCATTTT. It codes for CASSMGRHLPQHF.

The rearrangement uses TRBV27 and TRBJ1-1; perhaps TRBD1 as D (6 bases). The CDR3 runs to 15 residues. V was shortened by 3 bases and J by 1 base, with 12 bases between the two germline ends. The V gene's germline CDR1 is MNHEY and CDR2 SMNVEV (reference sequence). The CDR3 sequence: CASSFYQGPNTEAFF. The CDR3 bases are TGTGCCAGCAGTTTCTACCAGGGGCCGAACACTGAAGCTTTCTTT.

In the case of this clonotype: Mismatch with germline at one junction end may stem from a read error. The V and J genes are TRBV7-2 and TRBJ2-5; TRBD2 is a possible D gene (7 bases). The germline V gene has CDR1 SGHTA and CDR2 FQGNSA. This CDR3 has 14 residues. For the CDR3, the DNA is TGCGCCAGCAGCCAACCGGGCGGAGGGGGGGCCCAGTACTTC. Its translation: CASSQPGGGGAQYF.

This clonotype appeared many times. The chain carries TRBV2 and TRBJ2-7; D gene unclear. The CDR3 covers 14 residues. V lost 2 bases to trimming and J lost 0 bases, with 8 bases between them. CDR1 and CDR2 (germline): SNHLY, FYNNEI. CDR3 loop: CASSELVSSYEQYF. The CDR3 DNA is TGTGCCAGCAGTGAACTTGTCAGCTCCTACGAGCAGTACTTC.

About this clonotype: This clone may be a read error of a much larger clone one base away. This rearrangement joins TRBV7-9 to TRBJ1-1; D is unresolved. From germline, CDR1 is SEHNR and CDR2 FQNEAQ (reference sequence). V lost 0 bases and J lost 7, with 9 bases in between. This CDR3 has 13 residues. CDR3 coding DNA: TGTGCCAGCAGCTTAGCGGGAGCAGGTGAAGCTTTCTTT. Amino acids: CASSLAGAGEAFF.

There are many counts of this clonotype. CDR3 protein: CSATSGSLQETQYF. In DNA form, the CDR3 reads TGCAGCGCCACTAGCGGGAGTTTGCAAGAGACCCAGTACTTC. The genes are TRBV29-1 and TRBJ2-5, with 11 bases that match TRBD2. The CDR3 runs to 14 residues. Germline assignment: CDR1 SQVTM and CDR2 ANQGSEA. The J segment lost 2 bases and the V segment lost 7 bases, leaving 6 bases of the junction unmatched. Filled out from reference TRBV29-1 and TRBJ2-5, the complete variable domain reads SAVISQKPSRDICQRGTSLTIQCQVDSQVTMMFWYRQQPGQSLTLIATANQGSEATYESGFVIDKFPISRPNLTFSTLTVSNMSPEDSSIYLCSATSGSLQETQYFGPGTRLLVL.

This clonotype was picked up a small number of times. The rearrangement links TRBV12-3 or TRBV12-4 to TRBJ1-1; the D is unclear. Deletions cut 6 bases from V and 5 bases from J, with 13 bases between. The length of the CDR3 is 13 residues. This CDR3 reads CASRETASTEAFF. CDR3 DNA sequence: TGTGCCAGCAGGGAAACAGCGTCTACTGAAGCTTTCTTT.

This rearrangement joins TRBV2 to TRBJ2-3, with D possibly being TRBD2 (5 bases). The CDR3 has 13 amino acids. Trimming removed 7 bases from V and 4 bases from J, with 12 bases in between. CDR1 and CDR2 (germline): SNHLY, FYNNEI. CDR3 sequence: CASIGLQPDTQYF. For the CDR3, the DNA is TGTGCCAGCATTGGACTGCAACCAGATACGCAGTATTTT.

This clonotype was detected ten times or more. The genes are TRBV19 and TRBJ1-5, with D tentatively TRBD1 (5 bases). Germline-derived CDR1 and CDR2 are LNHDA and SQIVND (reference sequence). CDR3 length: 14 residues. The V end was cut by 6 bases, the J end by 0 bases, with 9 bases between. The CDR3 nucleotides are TGTGCCAGTAGACCAGGGTTTAGCAATCAGCCCCAGCATTTT. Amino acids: CASRPGFSNQPQHF.

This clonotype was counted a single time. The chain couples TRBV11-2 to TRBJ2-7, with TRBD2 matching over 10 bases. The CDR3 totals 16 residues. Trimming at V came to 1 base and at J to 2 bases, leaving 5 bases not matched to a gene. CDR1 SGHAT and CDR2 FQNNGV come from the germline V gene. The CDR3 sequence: CASSLVFGLAAYEQYF. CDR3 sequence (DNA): TGTGCCAGCAGCTTAGTATTCGGACTAGCGGCCTACGAGCAGTACTTC. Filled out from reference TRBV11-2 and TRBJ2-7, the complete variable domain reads EAGVAQSPRYKIIEKRQSVAFWCNPISGHATLYWYQQILGQGPKLLIQFQNNGVVDDSQLPKDRFSAERLKGVDSTLKIQPAKLEDSAVYLCASSLVFGLAAYEQYFGPGTRLTVT.

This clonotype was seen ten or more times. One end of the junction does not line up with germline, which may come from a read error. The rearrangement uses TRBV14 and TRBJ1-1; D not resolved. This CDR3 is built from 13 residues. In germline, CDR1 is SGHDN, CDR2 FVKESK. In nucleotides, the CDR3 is TGTGCCAGCAGCCGCGCGGGGAACAGTGAAGCTTTCTTT. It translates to CASSRAGNSEAFF.

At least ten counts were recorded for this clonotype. The CDR3 loop is CASSYSLDTEAFF. Here the CDR3 DNA reads TGTGCCAGCAGCTATTCCCTTGACACTGAAGCTTTCTTT. The gene calls are TRBV5-5 and TRBJ1-1; D is ambiguous. Germline V lookup: CDR1 SGHKS, CDR2 YYEKEE (reference sequence). Trimming pared 3 bases from V and 3 bases from J, leaving 9 bases between. CDR3 size: 13 residues.

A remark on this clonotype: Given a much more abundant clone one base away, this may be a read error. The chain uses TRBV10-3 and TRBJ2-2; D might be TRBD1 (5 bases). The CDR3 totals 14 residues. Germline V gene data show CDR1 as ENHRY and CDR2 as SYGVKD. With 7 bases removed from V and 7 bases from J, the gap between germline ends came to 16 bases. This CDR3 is CAIKPDRSNGELFF. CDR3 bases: TGTGCCATCAAACCCGACAGATCGAACGGGGAGCTGTTTTTT.

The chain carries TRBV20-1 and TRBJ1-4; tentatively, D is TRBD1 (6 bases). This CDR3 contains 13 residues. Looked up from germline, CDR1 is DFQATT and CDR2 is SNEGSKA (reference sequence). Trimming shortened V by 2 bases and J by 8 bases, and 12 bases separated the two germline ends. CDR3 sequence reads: CSARRGPGEKLFF. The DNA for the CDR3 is TGCAGTGCTAGACGGGGGCCTGGGGAAAAACTGTTTTTT.